One sample yielded the 31 T cell receptor beta chains listed below, sequenced in a study of B cell selection in AIRE deficiency. The table came from immunoSEQ multiplex PCR; TCRdb's copy has only in-frame clones and leaves some out. The sample carries some 23,000 clones, 95% to 98% recorded once. CD4+CD127+ cells were sorted as the conventional CD4 T cells. The sequenced sample was conventional CD4+ T cells sorted from PBMCs. These receptors came from a human donor with AIRE deficiency.

V gene TRBV9 combines with J gene TRBJ2-1; TRBD1 matches at 8 bases. The CDR3 has 16 amino acids. Germline assignment: CDR1 SGDLS and CDR2 YYNGEE. J gave up 2 bases and V 0 bases, and 4 bases lay outside the gene matches. CDR3 in amino acids: CASSVDRTGTYNEQFF. DNA for the CDR3: TGTGCCAGCAGCGTAGACCGGACAGGGACCTACAATGAGCAGTTCTTC.

This chain connects TRBV28 to TRBJ2-7; D may be TRBD1 (6 bases). CDR3 length: 14 amino acids. Germline CDR1 is MDHEN and CDR2 is SYDVKM. V shed 8 bases and J shed 3 bases, with 17 bases lying between them. The CDR3 spells CASSRGRGYYEQYF. As DNA, the CDR3 is TGTGCCAGCTCCCGAGGTAGGGGGTACTACGAGCAGTACTTC.

Here the CDR3 reads CASSLGRVDTQYF. In DNA, the CDR3 is TGTGCCAGCAGCTTGGGGAGGGTAGATACGCAGTATTTT. The rearrangement uses TRBV5-4 and TRBJ2-3; D possibly corresponds to TRBD2 (6 bases). The CDR3 extends over 13 amino acids. V was cut by 0 bases and J by 5 bases, with 7 bases left in between. Looked up from germline, CDR1 is SGHNT and CDR2 is YYREEE (reference sequence).

The chain carries TRBV19 and TRBJ1-5; TRBD1 might be the D (5 bases). V was cut by 4 bases and J by 1 base, with 11 bases left in between. This CDR3 comprises 15 residues. Per the germline V gene, CDR1 is LNHDA and CDR2 is SQIVND (reference sequence). CDR3 region: CASSTGSLSNQPQHF. Written as DNA, the CDR3 is TGTGCCAGTAGTACAGGGAGTCTCAGCAATCAGCCCCAGCATTTT. Drawing the rest from reference TRBV19 and TRBJ1-5, the complete variable domain is DGGITQSPKYLFRKEGQNVTLSCEQNLNHDAMYWYRQDPGQGLRLIYYSQIVNDFQKGDIAEGYSVSREKKESFPLTVTSAQKNPTAFYLCASSTGSLSNQPQHFGDGTRLSIL.

The gene calls are TRBV5-8 and TRBJ2-1, with D possibly being TRBD1 (6 bases). Germline CDR1 is SGHTS and CDR2 is YDEGEE. This CDR3 has 17 amino acids. The V and J ends lost 1 base and 6 bases respectively, with 20 bases between them. CDR3 in DNA: TGTGCCAGCAGCTTGTTATTAATAACAGGGTGGGGCAATGAGCAGTTCTTC. As protein: CASSLLLITGWGNEQFF.

The rearrangement links TRBV5-6 to TRBJ2-2, with 16 bases identical to TRBD2. The germline V gene encodes CDR1 SGHDT and CDR2 YYEEEE. CDR3 length equals 18 residues. After removal of 3 bases from V and 3 bases from J, the junction contained 5 bases not matched to a gene. This chain's CDR3 is CASSYGTSGRADTGELFF. In DNA, the CDR3 is TGTGCCAGCAGCTACGGGACTAGCGGGAGGGCCGACACCGGGGAGCTGTTTTTT.

V gene TRBV18 combines with J gene TRBJ2-7, with unresolved D. Germline V lookup: CDR1 KGHSH, CDR2 LQKENI. Deletions cut 1 base from V and 2 bases from J, with 9 bases between. There are 14 residues in the CDR3. The CDR3 DNA reads as TGTGCCAGCTCACCACTAGGTCGGACCTACGAGCAGTACTTC. It yields the protein CASSPLGRTYEQYF.

The genes are TRBV5-4 and TRBJ2-5; TRBD2 matches at 10 bases. Trimming cost V 0 bases and J 5 bases; bases outside gene matches: 7. There are 16 residues in the CDR3. Germline V lookup: CDR1 SGHNT, CDR2 YYREEE (reference sequence). The CDR3 coding sequence is TGTGCCAGCAGCTTGGGGCTAGCGGGAGTGGAGGAGACCCAGTACTTC. Translation: CASSLGLAGVEETQYF.

The chain links TRBV10-3 to TRBJ2-3, with 9 bases fitting TRBD2. Germline V lookup: CDR1 ENHRY, CDR2 SYGVKD. The junction had 3 bases not matched to a gene; V was cut back by 2 bases and J by 3 bases. CDR3 length equals 15 residues. CDR3 region: CAISEPAGGTDTQYF. The CDR3 DNA is TGTGCCATCAGTGAGCCAGCGGGAGGTACAGATACGCAGTATTTT.

The V and J genes are TRBV5-4 and TRBJ2-3; TRBD2 agrees at 7 bases. The ends lost 2 bases at V and 0 bases at J; junction bases unmatched: 3. The CDR3 covers 15 residues. Germline V gene sequence: CDR1 SGHNT, CDR2 YYREEE (reference sequence). The CDR3: CASSLREGSTDTQYF. CDR3 sequence (DNA): TGTGCCAGCAGCTTAAGGGAGGGAAGCACAGATACGCAGTATTTT.

The rearrangement uses TRBV7-2 and TRBJ1-6; D remains unclear. Trimming pared 3 bases from V and 11 bases from J, leaving 11 bases between. The CDR3 is made up of 13 amino acids. CDR1 and CDR2 (germline): SGHTA, FQGNSA. CDR3 DNA sequence: TGTGCCAGCAGCTTTTGGGCAGATACACCCCTCCACTTT. Its translation is CASSFWADTPLHF.

The chain carries TRBV6-5 and TRBJ2-7; TRBD2 matches at 11 bases. The CDR3 has 15 amino acids. Germline CDR1 MNHEY, CDR2 SVGAGI. J gave up 4 bases and V 0 bases, and 2 bases lay outside the gene matches. In DNA form, the CDR3 reads TGTGCCAGCAGTTACTCTTCTAGCGGGAGGTACGAGCAGTACTTC. Its protein product is CASSYSSSGRYEQYF.

The V and J genes are TRBV29-1 and TRBJ2-7; TRBD2 matches at 8 bases. Trimming took 6 bases from V and 4 from J; bases not matched to a gene: 8. CDR3 length equals 13 residues. The germline V gene has CDR1 SQVTM and CDR2 ANQGSEA. The CDR3 protein is CSVRGEWRYEQYF. CDR3 nucleotide sequence: TGCAGCGTGCGGGGGGAGTGGCGTTACGAGCAGTACTTC.

The chain carries TRBV19 and TRBJ2-7; D is undetermined. V shed 3 bases and J shed 0 bases, with 9 bases lying between them. The CDR3 spans 14 residues. The V gene's germline CDR1 is LNHDA and CDR2 SQIVND (reference sequence). The CDR3 nucleotides read TGTGCCAGTAGTATTACCGGGCCCTCCTACGAGCAGTACTTC. Residues: CASSITGPSYEQYF.

The rearrangement uses TRBV5-1 and TRBJ2-5, with TRBD1 identical over 7 bases. This CDR3 has 14 amino acids. Germline values: CDR1 SGHRS, CDR2 YFSETQ. The J segment lost 2 bases and the V segment lost 1 base, leaving 2 bases of the junction unmatched. Here the CDR3 DNA reads TGCGCCAGCAGCTTGACAGGGGCGCAAGAGACCCAGTACTTC. The encoded protein is CASSLTGAQETQYF. Filled out from reference TRBV5-1 and TRBJ2-5, the complete variable domain reads KAGVTQTPRYLIKTRGQQVTLSCSPISGHRSVSWYQQTPGQGLQFLFEYFSETQRNKGNFPGRFSGRQFSNSRSEMNVSTLELGDSALYLCASSLTGAQETQYFGPGTRLLVL.

This chain links TRBV28 with TRBJ1-2; D is uncertain. This CDR3 spans 15 amino acids. The germline V gene has CDR1 MDHEN and CDR2 SYDVKM. Trimming took off 8 bases at V and 1 base at J, with 17 bases between the two ends. The CDR3: CASAAGSRDNYGYTF. The CDR3 nucleotides are TGTGCCAGCGCCGCGGGCTCACGGGATAACTATGGCTACACCTTC.

The gene calls are TRBV30 and TRBJ2-7; D might be TRBD1 (6 bases). Trimming removed 8 bases at V and 7 bases at J, with 15 bases between. Germline CDR1 reads GTSNPN; CDR2 reads SVGIG (reference sequence). This CDR3 has 11 amino acids. The CDR3 sequence: CAGGHPFEQYF. CDR3 coding DNA: TGTGCCGGGGGCCATCCATTTGAGCAGTACTTC. The variable domain in full, with the rest retrieved from reference TRBV30 and TRBJ2-7, is SQTIHQWPATLVQPVGSPLSLECTVEGTSNPNLYWYRQAAGRGLQLLFYSVGIGQISSEVPQNLSASRPQDRQFILSSKKLLLSDSGFYLCAGGHPFEQYFGPGTRLTVT.

CDR3 in DNA: TGTGCCAGTAGTCCCAAGACAGGGGGCTCCTACGAGCAGTACTTC. It encodes CASSPKTGGSYEQYF. The chain couples TRBV19 to TRBJ2-7; 9 positions match TRBD1. Germline V gives CDR1 LNHDA, CDR2 SQIVND (reference sequence). CDR3 length: 15 amino acids. V lost 5 bases to trimming and J lost 0 bases; unmatched junction nucleotides: 5.

This chain joins TRBV21-1 and TRBJ2-1. TRBV21-1 is a documented pseudogene. The CDR3 sequence is 16 residues long. CDR3 coding DNA: TGTGCCAGCAGCAAAGACTTGGGCTGCGGACGGGATGAGCAGTTCTTC. Residues: CASSKDLGCGRDEQFF.

This chain links TRBV7-3 with TRBJ2-3; 13 bases align to TRBD2. After removal of 4 bases from V and 3 bases from J, the junction contained 4 bases not matched to a gene. The length of the CDR3 is 16 residues. The germline gives CDR1 SGHTA, CDR2 FQGTGA. DNA for the CDR3: TGTGCCAGCAGCTCGACACTAGCGGGAGGGACAGATACGCAGTATTTT. As protein: CASSSTLAGGTDTQYF.

This chain links TRBV27 with TRBJ2-3; a weak D match, TRBD1 (5 bases). Germline V gives CDR1 MNHEY, CDR2 SMNVEV (reference sequence). The length of the CDR3 is 15 residues. Trimming removed 2 bases at V and 1 base at J, with 10 bases between. CDR3 DNA: TGTGCCAGCAGTTTAAAGGGGCGCGGCACAGATACGCAGTATTTT. This codes for CASSLKGRGTDTQYF.

This chain links TRBV11-3 with TRBJ2-7; TRBD2 matches 8 bases. The V gene's germline CDR1 is SGHNT and CDR2 YENEEA. The CDR3 loop spans 17 amino acids. V gave up 5 bases and J gave up 3 bases; unmatched junction bases: 15. The CDR3 sequence: CASSPPGTRSRNYEQYF. Here the CDR3 DNA reads TGTGCCAGCAGCCCCCCGGGGACTAGATCCCGAAACTACGAGCAGTACTTC.

The chain employs TRBV18 and TRBJ2-7, with unresolved D. The germline V gene encodes CDR1 KGHSH and CDR2 LQKENI. CDR3 size: 14 residues. Trimming shortened V by 2 bases and J by 1 base, and 9 bases separated the two germline ends. The CDR3 protein is CASSPIDPSYEQYF. The CDR3 DNA sequence: TGTGCCAGCTCACCAATCGACCCTTCCTACGAGCAGTACTTC.

The chain is built from TRBV7-9 and TRBJ1-2, with no clear D. This CDR3 region has 13 residues. Trimming took off 3 bases at V and 1 base at J, with 6 bases between the two ends. Germline values: CDR1 SEHNR, CDR2 FQNEAQ (reference sequence). The CDR3 region has the DNA TGTGCCAGCAGCTTCTCCAATAACTATGGCTACACCTTC. Translation gives CASSFSNNYGYTF.

The chain uses TRBV28 and TRBJ2-7; no clear D gene. V was pared by 3 bases and J by 6 bases, with 9 bases between. CDR1 and CDR2 (germline): MDHEN, SYDVKM. CDR3 length equals 12 residues. DNA of the CDR3: TGTGCCAGCAGTTTGGGCCCTCTCGAGCAGTACTTC. The encoded protein is CASSLGPLEQYF.

The CDR3 protein is CASSWGLHGELFF. The CDR3 DNA follows: TGTGCCAGCAGCTGGGGACTCCACGGGGAGCTGTTTTTT. The chain recombines TRBV7-2 with TRBJ2-2, with D tentatively TRBD2 (6 bases). CDR1 is SGHTA, CDR2 FQGNSA, per germline. Trimming shortened V by 4 bases and J by 7 bases, and 10 bases separated the two germline ends. The CDR3 spans 13 residues.

The chain joins TRBV19 to TRBJ2-5; 10 bases map to TRBD1. The CDR3 contains 16 residues. J lost 2 bases, V lost 9 bases, and 12 bases had no gene match. CDR1 is LNHDA, CDR2 SQIVND, per germline (reference sequence). The CDR3 coding sequence is TGTGCCAGCAAGGGGACAGGGGAGGTTGGGCAAGAGACCCAGTACTTC. This translates into CASKGTGEVGQETQYF.

The V gene is TRBV19, the J gene TRBJ1-1, with D unresolved. Germline CDR1 LNHDA, CDR2 SQIVND (reference sequence). Trimming stripped 7 bases from V and 1 base from J, with 16 bases between. The CDR3 loop spans 15 amino acids. CDR3 nucleotides: TGTGCCAGTATATGGGGAAAGGGTCGGAACACTGAAGCTTTCTTT. Encoded protein: CASIWGKGRNTEAFF.

J is TRBJ2-3 and V is TRBV28; D is undetermined. CDR3 length: 14 amino acids. The germline CDR1 and CDR2 sequences are MDHEN and SYDVKM. The V gene lost 0 bases and the J gene lost 1 base, with 5 bases spanning the gap. CDR3 DNA sequence: TGTGCCAGCAGTTTATGGCAGGGCACAGATACGCAGTATTTT. Its translation: CASSLWQGTDTQYF.

For the CDR3, the DNA is TGTGCCAGCAGCCCCCCCCCTGGACAGGGGAGAGGTCAGCCCCAGCATTTT. Its protein is CASSPPPGQGRGQPQHF. This chain links TRBV28 with TRBJ1-5; 9 bases fit TRBD1. Germline loops: CDR1 MDHEN, CDR2 SYDVKM. CDR3 size: 17 residues. The V gene end was trimmed by 6 bases and the J gene end by 6 bases; junction bases not matched to a gene: 15.

V is TRBV2 and J is TRBJ1-2; 7 nucleotides agree with TRBD1. The CDR3 covers 12 residues. V shed 9 bases, J shed 7 bases, and the junction held 8 bases outside the gene matches. The V gene's germline CDR1 is SNHLY and CDR2 FYNNEI. The CDR3 here is CARRQGGFGYTF. The CDR3 DNA is TGTGCCAGACGACAGGGTGGATTTGGCTACACCTTC.